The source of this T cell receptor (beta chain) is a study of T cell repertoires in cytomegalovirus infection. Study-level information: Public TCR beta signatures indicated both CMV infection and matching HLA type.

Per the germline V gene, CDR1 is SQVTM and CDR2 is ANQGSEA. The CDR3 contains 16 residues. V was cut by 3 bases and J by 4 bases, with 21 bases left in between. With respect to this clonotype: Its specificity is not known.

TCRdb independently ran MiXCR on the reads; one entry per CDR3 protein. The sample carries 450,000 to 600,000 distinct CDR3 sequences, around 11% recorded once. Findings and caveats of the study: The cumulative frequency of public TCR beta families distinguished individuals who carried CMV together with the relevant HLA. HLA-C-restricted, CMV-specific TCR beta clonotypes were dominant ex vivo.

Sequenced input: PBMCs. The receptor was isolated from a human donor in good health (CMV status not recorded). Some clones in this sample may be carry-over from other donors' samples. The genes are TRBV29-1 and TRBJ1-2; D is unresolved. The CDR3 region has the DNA TGCAGCGTTGACCTACCCAAAGTCTTTGTGGGCTATGGCTACACCTTC. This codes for CSVDLPKVFVGYGYTF.